These 23 T cell receptor beta chains were sequenced from one sample in a study of glioma-infiltrating T cells (dated by TCRdb to 2016 to 2017). Data came from an Illumina MiSeq. TCR alpha and beta CDR3 regions were amplified with the iRepertoire nested amplicon-rescue multiplex PCR (arm-PCR) platform from RNA. Through fastp at Q25 and MiXCR, TCRdb rebuilt clones from the public reads, retaining in-frame beta chains. All rows with the same CDR3 protein become a single entry with the most common DNA and genes. The sample includes about 99,000 distinct CDR3 sequences, with around 30% observed a single time. In total, the top ten clones hold 40% to 45% of the sample. Sequencing was done on a sample of glioma tissue, nonneoplastic brain tissue, or PBMCs (not recorded which). The receptors here all came from a human donor with low-grade glioma or glioblastoma, undergoing nonglioma brain surgery, or in good health (not recorded which).

This clonotype has only a few counts. J is TRBJ1-1 and V is TRBV29-1, with D perhaps TRBD1 (5 bases). V was cut by 2 bases and J by 3 bases, with 10 bases left in between. CDR1 and CDR2 from the germline V gene are SQVTM and ANQGSEA. The CDR3 is 13 amino acids. The CDR3 DNA reads TGCAGCGTTGAACGGGGACTATACACTGAAGCTTTCTTT. It encodes CSVERGLYTEAFF.

J is TRBJ1-2 and V is TRBV19; D is uncertain. Germline V gene sequence: CDR1 LNHDA, CDR2 SQIVND (reference sequence). Trimming cost V 4 bases and J 8 bases, with 14 bases left between them. The CDR3 contains 13 residues. The CDR3 sequence: CASSKRATGGYTF. The CDR3, as DNA: TGTGCCAGTAGTAAGAGGGCCACGGGAGGCTACACCTTC.

This chain joins TRBV29-1 and TRBJ2-4; TRBD1 might be the D (5 bases). The CDR3 is made up of 16 amino acids. Trimming removed 6 bases from V and 6 bases from J, with 24 bases in between. Per germline, CDR1 SQVTM and CDR2 ANQGSEA. In DNA form, the CDR3 reads TGCAGCGTCGTTGGGTGGTTTAGGGGAAGCACAAACATTCAGTACTTC. It yields the protein CSVVGWFRGSTNIQYF.

This chain connects TRBV11-2 to TRBJ2-5, with a tentative D call TRBD1 (5 bases). V was cut by 7 bases and J by 4 bases, with 22 bases left in between. The length of the CDR3 is 16 residues. Germline V gene sequence: CDR1 SGHAT, CDR2 FQNNGV. CDR3 in DNA: TGTGCCAGCACCCCCCTCCTGGGGCAAAGGGGAGAGACCCAGTACTTC. Its protein product is CASTPLLGQRGETQYF.

This clonotype was counted ten times or more. The chain carries TRBV19 and TRBJ2-1, with 10 bases matching TRBD2. J was trimmed by 0 bases and V by 6 bases; bases with no gene match: 5. This CDR3 is 16 amino acids long. Germline V CDR1 and CDR2: LNHDA, SQIVND (reference sequence). The CDR3 DNA follows: TGTGCCAGTAGAAACAGCGGGGGGGGCTCCTACAATGAGCAGTTCTTC. Translation gives CASRNSGGGSYNEQFF.

This clonotype came up many times. The V gene is TRBV6-2 or TRBV6-3, the J gene TRBJ2-7; maybe TRBD2 (7 bases). Germline CDR1 is MNHEY and CDR2 is SVGEGT. V was clipped by 2 bases and J by 9 bases, with 20 bases between them. The CDR3 consists of 15 residues. The CDR3 nucleotides are TGTGCCAGCAGTTACCCGGCAGGGGACTACGAGCGGCAGTACTTC. Its protein is CASSYPAGDYERQYF.

This clonotype showed up many times. The chain uses TRBV20-1 and TRBJ1-3, with D unresolved. Germline CDR1 DFQATT, CDR2 SNEGSKA (reference sequence). The CDR3 consists of 14 residues. Trimming took off 0 bases at V and 0 bases at J, with 6 bases between the two ends. The CDR3 here is CSAREGGSGNTIYF. Here the CDR3 DNA reads TGCAGTGCTAGAGAAGGAGGCTCTGGAAACACCATATATTTT.

This clonotype has a count of ten or more. The chain recombines TRBV29-1 with TRBJ1-1; no clear D. The CDR3 contains 12 residues. The V end was cut by 2 bases, the J end by 7 bases, with 11 bases between. CDR1 is SQVTM, CDR2 ANQGSEA, per germline. CDR3 amino acids: CSVEKPPNEAFF. Written as DNA, the CDR3 is TGCAGCGTTGAAAAGCCTCCAAATGAAGCTTTCTTT. The full variable domain, rest sourced from reference TRBV29-1 and TRBJ1-1, is SAVISQKPSRDICQRGTSLTIQCQVDSQVTMMFWYRQQPGQSLTLIATANQGSEATYESGFVIDKFPISRPNLTFSTLTVSNMSPEDSSIYLCSVEKPPNEAFFGQGTRLTVV.

A few counts support this clonotype. The genes are TRBV5-6 and TRBJ2-3; 11 nucleotides match TRBD2. V was pared by 3 bases and J by 2 bases, with 5 bases of the junction left unmatched. The CDR3 is 16 amino acids. CDR1 is SGHDT and CDR2 is YYEEEE in the germline V gene. The DNA of the CDR3 is TGTGCCAGCAGCTCCGTAGCGGGGGGGTACACAGATACGCAGTATTTT. It encodes CASSSVAGGYTDTQYF.

This clonotype was detected only a few times. The chain employs TRBV7-9 and TRBJ1-2; D possibly corresponds to TRBD1 (6 bases). The V gene lost 5 bases and the J gene lost 4 bases, with 14 bases spanning the gap. The CDR3 covers 14 residues. CDR1 is SEHNR, CDR2 FQNEAQ, per germline (reference sequence). The CDR3 DNA reads as TGTGCCAGCAGCCGGGGGCCCGAGAGCTATGGCTACACCTTC. Encoded protein: CASSRGPESYGYTF.

This clonotype was counted many times. The chain carries TRBV27 and TRBJ1-5, with TRBD1 as a possible D gene (5 bases). CDR1 MNHEY and CDR2 SMNVEV come from the germline V gene (reference sequence). With 1 base removed from V and 6 bases from J, the gap between germline ends came to 10 bases. The length of the CDR3 is 14 residues. The CDR3 region is CASSLLGEGQPQHF. As DNA, the CDR3 is TGTGCCAGCAGTTTATTGGGGGAGGGTCAGCCCCAGCATTTT.

The table lists this clonotype with many counts. The rearrangement uses TRBV7-2 and TRBJ1-2; tentative D call: TRBD1 (6 bases). The CDR3 extends over 13 amino acids. In germline, CDR1 is SGHTA, CDR2 FQGNSA. Trimming removed 5 bases from V and 2 bases from J, with 9 bases in between. The CDR3 DNA follows: TGTGCCAGCAGCCCCGACAGGAACTATGGCTACACCTTC. Encoded protein: CASSPDRNYGYTF. Full variable domain (missing parts from reference TRBV7-2 and TRBJ1-2): GAGVSQSPSNKVTEKGKDVELRCDPISGHTALYWYRQSLGQGLEFLIYFQGNSAPDKSGLPSDRFSAERTGGSVSTLTIQRTQQEDSAVYLCASSPDRNYGYTFGSGTRLTVV.

This clonotype was detected only a few times. This chain joins TRBV2 and TRBJ2-7; TRBD1 matches 9 bases. From germline, CDR1 is SNHLY and CDR2 FYNNEI. The CDR3 runs 15 residues. Germline trimming cut 6 bases from V and 5 bases from J; bases unmatched to any gene: 11. The chain's CDR3 is CASRRTGDSFDEQYF. The CDR3 DNA sequence: TGTGCCAGCAGACGGACAGGGGATAGTTTCGACGAGCAGTACTTC. Variable domain in full (rest from reference TRBV2 and TRBJ2-7): EPEVTQTPSHQVTQMGQEVILRCVPISNHLYFYWYRQILGQKVEFLVSFYNNEISEKSEIFDDQFSVERPDGSNFTLKIRSTKLEDSAMYFCASRRTGDSFDEQYFGPGTRLTVT.

This clonotype was seen a handful of times. The chain links TRBV29-1 to TRBJ2-1; TRBD1 matches at 7 bases. The CDR3 sequence is 12 residues long. The trim removed 3 bases at V and 5 bases at J, leaving 1 base unmatched. Germline CDR1 reads SQVTM; CDR2 reads ANQGSEA. In DNA, the CDR3 is TGCAGCGTTGAGGGACAGAACAATGAGCAGTTCTTC. It specifies CSVEGQNNEQFF.

This clonotype was seen many times. V and J are TRBV5-1 and TRBJ2-3, with 7 bases aligning to TRBD2. CDR1 and CDR2 (germline): SGHRS, YFSETQ. This CDR3 spans 12 amino acids. V trimming: 7 bases; J trimming: 3 bases; junction bases outside the gene matches: 2. The CDR3 here is CASGGETDTQYF. The DNA of the CDR3 is TGCGCCAGCGGGGGGGAGACAGATACGCAGTATTTT.

This chain uses TRBV12-3 or TRBV12-4 with TRBJ2-5; tentative D call: TRBD2 (6 bases). Between the trimmed V and J ends, which lost 6 bases and 5 bases, there was a span of 28 bases. This CDR3 contains 18 residues. This chain's CDR3 is CASSNGAWGGGPRETQYF. The CDR3 DNA follows: TGTGCCAGCAGCAATGGGGCCTGGGGCGGAGGGCCGAGGGAGACCCAGTACTTC.

The table lists this clonotype with many counts. This chain links TRBV6-1 with TRBJ1-3; TRBD1 matches 9 bases. V shed 8 bases, J shed 0 bases, and the junction held 2 bases outside the gene matches. Germline CDR1 reads MNHNS; CDR2 reads SASEGT. The CDR3 runs to 14 residues. The CDR3 sequence is CASGTGFSGNTIYF. The CDR3 nucleotides read TGTGCCAGCGGGACAGGGTTCTCTGGAAACACCATATATTTT.

This chain connects TRBV11-2 to TRBJ2-5; the D gene is possibly TRBD2 (5 bases). The CDR3 has 16 residues. Germline CDR1 is SGHAT and CDR2 is FQNNGV. Trimming cost V 1 base and J 2 bases, with 14 bases left between them. This CDR3 reads CASSLGRGKHQETQYF. In DNA, the CDR3 is TGTGCCAGCAGCTTAGGCCGGGGAAAGCATCAAGAGACCCAGTACTTC.

Note on this clonotype: This may stem from a read error, because a much larger clone lies one nucleotide away. This chain links TRBV6-1 with TRBJ2-5; D possibly uses TRBD1 or TRBD2 (6 bases each). Germline assignment: CDR1 MNHNS and CDR2 SASEGT. CDR3 length: 15 amino acids. CDR3 nucleotide sequence: TGTACCAGCACCCTCGGCCGGGGGCCGCAAGAGACCCAGTACTTC. Protein sequence: CTSTLGRGPQETQYF.

As to this clonotype: A much larger clone lies a single base off, so this may be a read error. The chain combines TRBV18 with TRBJ1-1; D is ambiguous. CDR3 size: 14 residues. Per the germline V gene, CDR1 is KGHSH and CDR2 is LQKENI. The CDR3 bases are TGTGCCAGCTCACCACAAGGTAACGAGGATAGAGCTTTATTT. It specifies CASSPQGNEDRALF.

This clonotype was detected many times. This chain joins TRBV6-1 and TRBJ2-5; D may be TRBD2 (6 bases). This CDR3 has 13 residues. Trimming removed 11 bases from V and 4 bases from J, with 17 bases in between. CDR1 is MNHNS, CDR2 SASEGT, per germline. CDR3 region: CALGTPGGETQYF. The DNA for the CDR3 is TGTGCCTTAGGGACGCCCGGGGGAGAGACCCAGTACTTC.

This clonotype was counted many times. The V call is TRBV6-6, the J call TRBJ2-7; the D gene is possibly TRBD1 (6 bases). V was clipped by 0 bases and J by 3 bases, with 12 bases between them. The CDR3 sequence is 15 residues long. Germline V gives CDR1 MNHNY, CDR2 SVGAGI (reference sequence). In nucleotides, the CDR3 is TGTGCCAGCAGTTACTCTTTACAGGGAAACTACGAGCAGTACTTC. It translates to CASSYSLQGNYEQYF.

This clonotype was counted many times. The rearrangement uses TRBV27 and TRBJ2-3; a weak D match, TRBD2 (5 bases). Germline-derived CDR1 and CDR2 are MNHEY and SMNVEV (reference sequence). This CDR3 contains 15 residues. Trimming took off 3 bases at V and 2 bases at J, with 12 bases between the two ends. The CDR3 here is CASSFTAGPTDTQYF. The CDR3 DNA reads as TGTGCCAGCAGTTTTACCGCGGGCCCCACAGATACGCAGTATTTT.